Here is one T cell receptor beta chain with its context. Its antigen is undetermined. The V end lost 8 bases, the J end lost 2 bases, and 9 bases lay between the germline ends. CDR1 is MNHEY, CDR2 SMNVEV, per germline (reference sequence). This CDR3 region has 12 residues. The data were obtained in a study of shared clonotypes between healthy human individuals. Study-wide context: For every donor, three CD4 naive, three CD4 memory, two CD8 naive and one CD8 memory plates were used. Overall study results and limits: Clonotype sharing levels among donors were expected to vary with sequencing depth.

Clones were sequenced by immunoSEQ multiplex PCR, and TCRdb holds only the in-frame ones, with some missing. The sample records some 1,400,000 clones, about 96% being singletons. Sample: naive CD4+ T cells sorted from blood. Subset of the sample: CD45RA+ positively selected. The J gene is TRBJ2-5, the V gene TRBV27; D might be TRBD1 (5 bases). The source of this sequence is a man aged 30 to 45 in good health. The CDR3 spells CASATAQETQYF. As DNA, the CDR3 is TGTGCCAGCGCGACAGCACAAGAGACCCAGTACTTC.